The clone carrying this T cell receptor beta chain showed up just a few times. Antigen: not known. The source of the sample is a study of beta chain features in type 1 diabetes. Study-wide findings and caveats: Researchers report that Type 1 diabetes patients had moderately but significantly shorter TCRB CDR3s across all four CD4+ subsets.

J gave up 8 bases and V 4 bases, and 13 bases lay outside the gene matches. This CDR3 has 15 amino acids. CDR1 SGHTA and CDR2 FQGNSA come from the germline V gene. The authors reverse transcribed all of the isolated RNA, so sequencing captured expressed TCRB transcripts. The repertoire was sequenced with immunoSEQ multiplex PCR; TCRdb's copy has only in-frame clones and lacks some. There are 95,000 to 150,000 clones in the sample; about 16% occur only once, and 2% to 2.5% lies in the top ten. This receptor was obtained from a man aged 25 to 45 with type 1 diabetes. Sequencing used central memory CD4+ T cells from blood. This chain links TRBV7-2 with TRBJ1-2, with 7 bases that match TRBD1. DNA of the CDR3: TGTGCCAGCAGCTCCCCCGACAGGGTCTGGGTCGGCTACACCTTC. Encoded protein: CASSSPDRVWVGYTF. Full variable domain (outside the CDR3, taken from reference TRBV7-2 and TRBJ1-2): GAGVSQSPSNKVTEKGKDVELRCDPISGHTALYWYRQSLGQGLEFLIYFQGNSAPDKSGLPSDRFSAERTGGSVSTLTIQRTQQEDSAVYLCASSSPDRVWVGYTFGSGTRLTVV.